This entry concerns a single T cell receptor (beta chain). Its antigen remains unknown. The junction and the germline gene differ at one end; a read error may be behind it. By flow cytometry, patients selected for sequencing had shown an expansion of CD8+CD57+ cells. All participating patients were living with severe acquired aplastic anemia. Prior therapy had not been administered to any patient at the time of blood sampling. The data originate from a study of CD8+CD57+ T cells in acquired aplastic anemia. Study-level findings and limits: Patients and controls shared approximately 28 CD8+ CDR3 sequences.

CDR3 length: 16 amino acids. Germline V gene lookup returns CDR1 LGHDT and CDR2 YNNKEL (reference sequence). Profiles of TCR beta VDJ and CDR3 were generated from a genomic DNA template. TCRdb ran MiXCR on the reads and lists one entry per CDR3 protein. This repertoire shows approximately 200,000 distinct CDR3 sequences, roughly 53% found once; its top ten account for less than 20%. This chain connects TRBV3-1 to TRBJ1-5; 10 bases map to TRBD1. Sequencing input: sorted CD4+, CD8+, or CD8+CD57+ T cells (not recorded which) from PBMCs. The sequence came from a human donor with aplastic anemia. CDR3 nucleotide sequence: TGTGCCAGCAGCATCGAGAGACAGGGGGCAAATCAGCTCCAGCATTTT. Protein product: CASSIERQGANQLQHF.